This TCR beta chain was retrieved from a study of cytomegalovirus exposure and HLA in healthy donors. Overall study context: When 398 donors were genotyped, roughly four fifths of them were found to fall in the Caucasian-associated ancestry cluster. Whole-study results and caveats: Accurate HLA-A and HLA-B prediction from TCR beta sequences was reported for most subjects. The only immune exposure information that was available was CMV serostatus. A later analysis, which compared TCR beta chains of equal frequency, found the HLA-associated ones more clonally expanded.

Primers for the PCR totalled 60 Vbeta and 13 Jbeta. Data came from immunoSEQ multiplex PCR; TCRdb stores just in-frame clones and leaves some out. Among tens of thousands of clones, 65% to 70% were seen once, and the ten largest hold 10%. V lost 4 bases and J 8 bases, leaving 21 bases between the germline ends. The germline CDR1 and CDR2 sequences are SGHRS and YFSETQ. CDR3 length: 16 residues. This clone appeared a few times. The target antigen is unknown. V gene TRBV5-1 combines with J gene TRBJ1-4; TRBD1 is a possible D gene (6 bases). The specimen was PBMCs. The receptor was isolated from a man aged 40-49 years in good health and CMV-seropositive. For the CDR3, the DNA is TGCGCCAGCAGCACTGGGAGGGGGGGCTTGCACGAAAAACTGTTTTTT. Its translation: CASSTGRGGLHEKLFF.